A selection of T cell receptor beta chains follows, all from one sample in a study of neurological immune-mediated disorders. TCRdb called the 5' RACE reads again in MiXCR, with one record for every CDR3 protein. The table shows 70,000 to 90,000 distinct CDR3 sequences, with about 5.5% occurring only once. Input material: PBMCs. The receptors here all came from a woman aged 30 to 39 with multiple sclerosis. Both conserved end residues are part of each CDR3. D genes are given only for firm matches. Only some rows state a clone size, as once, few, many or a class for expanded clones.

j_call v_call clone_size d_call cdr3_nt cdr3_aa
TRBJ2-5 TRBV20-1 many TRBD2 TGCAGTGCTAGAGATGGGACGGGGCGGGGGGAGACCCAGTACTTC CSARDGTGRGETQYF
TRBJ2-5 TRBV3-1 many TRBD2 TGTGCCAGCAGCCAAGCCGGCGGGAGGGCCGGGGAGACCCAGTACTTC CASSQAGGRAGETQYF
TRBJ1-5 TRBV5-1 many NA TGCGCCAGCAAACAGGACCTCGGGGATCAGCCCCAGCATTTT CASKQDLGDQPQHF
TRBJ1-6 TRBV6-5 many NA TGTGCCAGCAGCCGGAATGGACTAAATTCACCCCTCCACTTT CASSRNGLNSPLHF
TRBJ2-7 TRBV25-1 few TRBD1 TGTGCCAGCAGTGAACGGGACAGGGTCTACGAGCAGTACTTC CASSERDRVYEQYF
TRBJ1-5 TRBV7-6 few NA TGTGCCAGCAGCTTAGGGGAACCCAATCAGCCCCAGCATTTT CASSLGEPNQPQHF
TRBJ2-5 TRBV5-1 few TRBD2 TGCGCCAGCAGCTTAGGAACTAGCGGGGCTACCTACCAAGAGACCCAGTACTTC CASSLGTSGATYQETQYF
TRBJ2-5 TRBV20-1 many NA TGCAGTGCTAGAGATCTCCGGCAGGGTGGGGAGACCCAGTACTTC CSARDLRQGGETQYF
TRBJ1-1 TRBV29-1 many NA TGCAGCGTTGAGGGGGGCTTGGGGACTGAAGCTTTCTTT CSVEGGLGTEAFF
TRBJ2-7 TRBV6-5 NA TRBD2 TGTGCCAGCAGTTACTCGGGACTAGCGGGAGATGAGCAGTACTTC CASSYSGLAGDEQYF
TRBJ1-2 TRBV15 many TRBD1 TGTGCCACCAGCAGAGGCGGACAGGGCGGGAACTATGGCTACACCTTC CATSRGGQGGNYGYTF
TRBJ2-1 TRBV6-6 many NA TGTGCCAGCAGTTCCGAAAAAGGCGCTACTTACAATGAGCAGTTCTTC CASSSEKGATYNEQFF
TRBJ2-2 TRBV5-1 few NA TGCGCCAGCAGCCTCATAGAAGGGGCCGGGGAGCTGTTTTTT CASSLIEGAGELFF
TRBJ1-2 TRBV7-3 many NA TGTGCCAGCAGTCTCGCAATTTCAGCTAACTATGGCTACACCTTC CASSLAISANYGYTF
TRBJ2-2 TRBV5-1 many TRBD1 TGCGCCAGCAGCTTGGCCGCGGGACAGGGTCCCGGGGAGCTGTTTTTT CASSLAAGQGPGELFF
TRBJ1-5 TRBV12-3/TRBV12-4 many TRBD1 TGTGCCAGCACCTCAGCAGGGGGGCCCCAGCATTTT CASTSAGGPQHF
TRBJ2-3 TRBV5-1 many TRBD1 TGCGCCAGCAGCTCGACAGGGGGATGGACAGATACGCAGTATTTT CASSSTGGWTDTQYF
TRBJ1-2 TRBV4-1 few NA TGCGCCAGCAGCCAAGAGGCCTCCAGGGACTATGGCTACACCTTC CASSQEASRDYGYTF
TRBJ1-1 TRBV6-5 many NA TGTGCCAGCAGTACGGTAGGCGTCATAGATGAAGCTTTCTTT CASSTVGVIDEAFF
TRBJ2-1 TRBV4-3 NA TRBD1 TGCGCCAGCAGCCAAGATTATAGGACAGGGGGCGATGAGCAGTTCTTC CASSQDYRTGGDEQFF
TRBJ1-1 TRBV4-1 many NA TGCGCCAGCAGCCAAGATGGGGGTGGTTGGACTGAAGCTTTCTTT CASSQDGGGWTEAFF
TRBJ1-1 TRBV12-3/TRBV12-4 few TRBD1 TGTGCCAGCAGGCCACTGAGAGGGGGCGAGGTGCTCGGCACTGAAGCTTTCTTT CASRPLRGGEVLGTEAFF
TRBJ2-2 TRBV5-1 NA NA TGCGCCAGCAGGTCCGAAGTAAACACCGGGGAGCTGTTTTTT CASRSEVNTGELFF
TRBJ2-2 TRBV28 NA NA TGTGCCACCACCTTATCGGGGGCGGCCGGGGAGCTGTTTTTT CATTLSGAAGELFF